The next 31 T cell receptor beta chains were all read from a single sample in a study of blood T cell repertoires in COVID-19 (dated by TCRdb to about 2020). Library preparation employed the immunoSEQ multiplex PCR assay. Imported from immuneACCESS, the table was reduced by TCRdb to in-frame sequences with V and J called. These copies leave out some clones; in studies compared against another copy, an unresolved V gene accounts for under half, and the cause of the remainder is not known. This sample comprises over 250,000 clones, 70% to 90% of them detected only once. About 5% of the sample lies in the top ten. The sample was PBMCs or T cells enriched from blood (not recorded which). These receptors were taken from a woman younger than 45 who had recovered from COVID-19.

In this sample, this clone turned up a few times. The J gene is TRBJ1-2, the V gene TRBV5-6; TRBD1 matches at 9 bases. The CDR3 has 14 amino acids. Trimming at V came to 1 base and at J to 6 bases, leaving 4 bases not matched to a gene. The germline V gene encodes CDR1 SGHDT and CDR2 YYEEEE. The DNA of the CDR3 is TGTGCCAGCAGCTTGCTCGACAGGGGGGATGGCTACACCTTC. The encoded protein is CASSLLDRGDGYTF.

The chain employs TRBV4-3 and TRBJ1-2; TRBD1 aligns across 8 bases. This CDR3 contains 15 residues. V was pared by 2 bases and J by 7 bases, with 9 bases of the junction left unmatched. Germline loops: CDR1 LGHNA, CDR2 YSLEER. The CDR3 nucleotides are TGCGCCAGCAGCCAATTGGACAGGGAATTGTTTGGCTACACCTTC. This codes for CASSQLDRELFGYTF.

The genes are TRBV11-2 and TRBJ2-7; TRBD2 aligns across 8 bases. V lost 5 bases, J lost 6 bases, and 15 bases stayed unmatched. The CDR3 is made up of 16 amino acids. The germline V gene has CDR1 SGHAT and CDR2 FQNNGV. The CDR3 is CASSPLMGSGEREQYF. CDR3 nucleotide sequence: TGTGCCAGCAGCCCCCTCATGGGTAGCGGGGAACGCGAGCAGTACTTC.

This rearrangement joins TRBV11-1 to TRBJ1-2; 7 nucleotides match TRBD1. In germline, CDR1 is SGHAT, CDR2 FQDESV (reference sequence). Germline trimming cut 5 bases from V and 6 bases from J; bases unmatched to any gene: 6. The CDR3 length is 13 residues. This CDR3 reads CASSRDSNHGYTF. The CDR3 DNA reads TGTGCCAGCAGCCGGGACAGCAATCATGGCTACACCTTC.

This clone came up a few times. The chain recombines TRBV18 with TRBJ1-6; D is possibly TRBD1 (5 bases). Trimming removed 2 bases at V and 10 bases at J, with 6 bases between. CDR1 and CDR2 (germline): KGHSH, LQKENI. This CDR3 has 12 amino acids. The CDR3 loop is CASSPGQSPLHF. In DNA form, the CDR3 reads TGTGCCAGCTCACCAGGACAATCACCCCTCCACTTT.

The chain carries TRBV5-4 and TRBJ1-6; D uncertain. CDR1 is SGHNT and CDR2 is YYREEE in the germline V gene (reference sequence). The germline V and J ends were trimmed by 4 bases and 7 bases, with 15 bases remaining between them. CDR3 length: 15 amino acids. The CDR3 spells CASSIAPIQNSPLHF. The CDR3 DNA sequence: TGTGCCAGCAGCATAGCCCCAATTCAGAATTCACCCCTCCACTTT.

This chain connects TRBV7-9 to TRBJ2-1, with TRBD2 as a possible D gene (6 bases). Germline CDR1 reads SEHNR; CDR2 reads FQNEAQ (reference sequence). V gave up 1 base and J gave up 0 bases, with 7 bases separating them. The CDR3 has 15 residues. Written as DNA, the CDR3 is TGTGCCAGCAGCTTAGGGAGGGGCTCCTACAATGAGCAGTTCTTC. The encoded protein is CASSLGRGSYNEQFF.

The V and J genes are TRBV7-3 and TRBJ2-5, with 8 positions matching TRBD2. V lost 5 bases to trimming and J lost 1 base; unmatched junction nucleotides: 6. The CDR3 spans 15 residues. From germline, CDR1 is SGHTA and CDR2 FQGTGA. Written as DNA, the CDR3 is TGTGCCAGCAGCCTCCTAGCGGGTGGCCAAGAGACCCAGTACTTC. Translating it yields CASSLLAGGQETQYF.

This chain links TRBV6-5 with TRBJ2-5; TRBD1 is a possible D gene (5 bases). V was pared by 8 bases and J by 5 bases, with 12 bases between. The CDR3 totals 12 residues. Germline V CDR1 and CDR2: MNHEY, SVGAGI. The CDR3 here is CASARGEETQYF. The CDR3 DNA reads as TGTGCCAGCGCAAGGGGTGAGGAGACCCAGTACTTC.

Only a few counts were recorded for this clone. V gene TRBV5-6 combines with J gene TRBJ2-7; tentative D call: TRBD1 (5 bases). The germline V and J ends were trimmed by 3 bases and 2 bases, with 12 bases remaining between them. The CDR3 has 14 residues. Germline values: CDR1 SGHDT, CDR2 YYEEEE. The CDR3 loop reads CASSYRTRPYEQYF. The CDR3 nucleotides are TGTGCCAGCAGCTACCGGACACGTCCCTACGAGCAGTACTTC. Filled out from reference TRBV5-6 and TRBJ2-7, the complete variable domain reads DAGVTQSPTHLIKTRGQQVTLRCSPKSGHDTVSWYQQALGQGPQFIFQYYEEEERQRGNFPDRFSGHQFPNYSSELNVNALLLGDSALYLCASSYRTRPYEQYFGPGTRLTVT.

The table lists this clone with a few counts. This rearrangement joins TRBV4-3 to TRBJ2-7; the match to TRBD1 covers 8 bases. V trimming: 0 bases; J trimming: 4 bases; junction bases outside the gene matches: 11. Per the germline V gene, CDR1 is LGHNA and CDR2 is YSLEER. The CDR3 totals 17 residues. CDR3 amino acids: CASSQDLLRTGQYEQYF. In DNA, the CDR3 is TGCGCCAGCAGCCAAGATCTCTTAAGGACAGGGCAATACGAGCAGTACTTC.

The genes are TRBV28 and TRBJ2-1; a weak D match, TRBD2 (6 bases). The CDR3 is 14 amino acids. The V end was cut by 3 bases, the J end by 3 bases, with 9 bases between. CDR1 and CDR2 (germline): MDHEN, SYDVKM. The CDR3 DNA sequence: TGTGCCAGCAGTTTTCGGAGGGTCTACAATGAGCAGTTCTTC. Protein sequence: CASSFRRVYNEQFF.

This chain joins TRBV9 and TRBJ1-6; D is possibly TRBD1 (5 bases). V was cut by 0 bases and J by 5 bases, with 9 bases left in between. Germline assignment: CDR1 SGDLS and CDR2 YYNGEE. CDR3 length: 15 residues. CDR3 sequence (DNA): TGTGCCAGCAGCGTAGGGGCAGGGAATAATTCACCCCTCCACTTT. This gives the protein CASSVGAGNNSPLHF.

The rearrangement uses TRBV6-5 and TRBJ1-3; D not certain. The V gene lost 4 bases and the J gene lost 2 bases, with 12 bases spanning the gap. The CDR3 extends over 15 amino acids. Germline V lookup: CDR1 MNHEY, CDR2 SVGAGI. The CDR3 coding sequence is TGTGCCAGCAGTTCCCTCCTCGGGGCTGGAAACACCATATATTTT. Protein product: CASSSLLGAGNTIYF.

V usage is TRBV19 and J usage is TRBJ1-5; a weak D match, TRBD1 (6 bases). This CDR3 has 14 amino acids. Between the trimmed V and J ends, which lost 5 bases and 5 bases, there was a span of 13 bases. The germline V gene encodes CDR1 LNHDA and CDR2 SQIVND (reference sequence). CDR3 DNA sequence: TGTGCCAGTAGTCCGGACAGCCAGCATCAGCCCCAGCATTTT. Translating gives CASSPDSQHQPQHF.

V usage is TRBV6-6 and J usage is TRBJ2-5; possibly TRBD1 for D (5 bases). There are 14 residues in the CDR3. V was cut by 4 bases and J by 4 bases, with 13 bases left in between. The germline V gene encodes CDR1 MNHNY and CDR2 SVGAGI (reference sequence). CDR3 amino acids: CASSFGHAVETQYF. CDR3 in DNA: TGTGCCAGCAGTTTCGGACACGCGGTAGAGACCCAGTACTTC.

This clone has a single count. The J gene is TRBJ1-2, the V gene TRBV5-4; 9 bases match TRBD1. The germline gives CDR1 SGHNT, CDR2 YYREEE (reference sequence). The CDR3 covers 15 residues. The junction had 6 bases not matched to a gene; V was cut back by 2 bases and J by 4 bases. CDR3: CASSFSDRGGYGYTF. The CDR3 DNA reads as TGTGCCAGCAGCTTCTCGGACAGGGGAGGCTATGGCTACACCTTC. The whole variable domain, remainder taken from reference TRBV5-4 and TRBJ1-2, is ETGVTQSPTHLIKTRGQQVTLRCSSQSGHNTVSWYQQALGQGPQFIFQYYREEENGRGNFPPRFSGLQFPNYSSELNVNALELDDSALYLCASSFSDRGGYGYTFGSGTRLTVV.

This chain links TRBV6-5 with TRBJ1-2; D is possibly TRBD1 (5 bases). V lost 2 bases, J lost 3 bases, and 13 bases lay in between. The CDR3 is 15 amino acids. Germline CDR1 MNHEY, CDR2 SVGAGI. CDR3 loop: CASSYSGDGYYGYTF. CDR3 bases: TGTGCCAGCAGTTACAGCGGGGACGGGTACTATGGCTACACCTTC.

This clone was picked up a small number of times. This sample includes further DNA sequences coding for the same CDR3. V and J are TRBV6-5 and TRBJ1-2; 8 bases are shared with TRBD1. V was clipped by 6 bases and J by 4 bases; unmatched bases: 7. CDR1 and CDR2 (germline): MNHEY, SVGAGI. The CDR3 sequence is 14 residues long. DNA of the CDR3: TGTGCCAGCAGCCCAGGGGGCCTTTTCTATGGCTACACCTTC. This gives the protein CASSPGGLFYGYTF.

The CDR3 DNA reads TGTGCCAGCAGCGCCTCCCCTTCTAGCGGAGAGACCCAGTACTTC. Its translation is CASSASPSSGETQYF. The chain is built from TRBV9 and TRBJ2-5; 7 bases match TRBD2. V lost 3 bases, J lost 4 bases, and 9 bases stayed unmatched. This CDR3 has 15 amino acids. Germline V gene data show CDR1 as SGDLS and CDR2 as YYNGEE.

V and J are TRBV27 and TRBJ1-4; D is undetermined. The CDR3 is 13 residues long. Trimming cost V 5 bases and J 7 bases, with 11 bases left between them. Germline assignment: CDR1 MNHEY and CDR2 SMNVEV (reference sequence). DNA of the CDR3: TGTGCCAGCAGTCGTGACGGGAGTGAAAAACTGTTTTTT. It specifies CASSRDGSEKLFF.

This clone appeared many times. The chain joins TRBV12-3 or TRBV12-4 to TRBJ1-1; 11 nucleotides agree with TRBD1. This CDR3 is built from 13 residues. In DNA form, the CDR3 reads TGTGCTACCCGGGACAGGGGGACGATGAGAGCTTTCTTT. Protein sequence: CATRDRGTMRAFF.

The chain employs TRBV4-2 and TRBJ1-1; D uncertain. Trimming pared 0 bases from V and 6 bases from J, leaving 11 bases between. Germline loops: CDR1 LGHNA, CDR2 YNFKEQ. The CDR3 runs 14 residues. In DNA form, the CDR3 reads TGTGCCAGCAGCCAAGAAGCAGGTCTGCCTGAAGCTTTCTTT. Translation: CASSQEAGLPEAFF.

This clone was detected ten times or more. The V and J genes are TRBV7-9 and TRBJ2-7; 8 positions match TRBD1. V shed 3 bases and J 2 bases; nucleotides not matched to a gene: 6. The CDR3 is 15 residues long. CDR1 is SEHNR and CDR2 is FQNEAQ in the germline V gene (reference sequence). In DNA, the CDR3 is TGTGCCAGCAGCTTTGTAAGGACAGGGACCTACGAGCAGTACTTC. It codes for CASSFVRTGTYEQYF.

This clone was seen only a few times. This sequence joins TRBV13 and TRBJ1-4; possible D gene TRBD1, 5 bases. This CDR3 is 14 amino acids long. V was cut by 1 base and J by 8 bases, with 11 bases left in between. Germline V CDR1 and CDR2: PRHDT, FYEKMQ (reference sequence). The CDR3 is CASSLAQGWEKLFF. For the CDR3, the DNA is TGTGCCAGCAGCTTAGCGCAGGGTTGGGAAAAACTGTTTTTT.

The V call is TRBV15, the J call TRBJ1-1; D remains unclear. With 8 bases removed from V and 3 bases from J, the gap between germline ends came to 16 bases. Germline V gene sequence: CDR1 LNHNV, CDR2 YYDKDF (reference sequence). This CDR3 spans 14 amino acids. The CDR3 reads CATGPGDDDTEAFF. DNA of the CDR3: TGTGCCACCGGACCCGGGGATGACGACACTGAAGCTTTCTTT.

J is TRBJ2-7 and V is TRBV6-5; D gene uncertain. The V and J ends lost 6 bases and 0 bases respectively, with 15 bases between them. The germline V gene encodes CDR1 MNHEY and CDR2 SVGAGI. The CDR3 runs to 15 residues. DNA of the CDR3: TGTGCCAGCAGGATTCTGACTCAAAGCTCCTACGAGCAGTACTTC. Amino acid sequence: CASRILTQSSYEQYF.

J is TRBJ1-2 and V is TRBV15, with 7 bases matching TRBD1. The CDR3 has 14 amino acids. CDR1 and CDR2 from the germline V gene are LNHNV and YYDKDF (reference sequence). Losses at the gene ends were 8 bases for V and 6 bases for J; bases not matched to a gene: 12. In DNA, the CDR3 is TGTGCCACCGGAACAGGGGATAGCGAAGATGGCTACACCTTC. Amino acid sequence: CATGTGDSEDGYTF.

V is TRBV6-2 or TRBV6-3 and J is TRBJ1-1; no definite D call. The CDR3 sequence is 14 residues long. V was clipped by 2 bases and J by 1 base, with 8 bases between them. CDR1 MNHEY and CDR2 SVGEGT come from the germline V gene. DNA of the CDR3: TGTGCCAGCAGTTACACAGAAAGGAACACTGAAGCTTTCTTT. It specifies CASSYTERNTEAFF.

V usage is TRBV19 and J usage is TRBJ2-2; a possible D gene is TRBD2 (5 bases). Trimming stripped 6 bases from V and 4 bases from J, with 21 bases between. CDR1 is LNHDA, CDR2 SQIVND, per germline (reference sequence). This CDR3 has 17 amino acids. The CDR3 bases are TGTGCCAGTAGACGGGATTACACTCTTGTTTTCACCGGGGAGCTGTTTTTT. Its protein is CASRRDYTLVFTGELFF.

This rearrangement joins TRBV28 to TRBJ1-4, with a tentative D call TRBD1 (6 bases). Trimming took off 5 bases at V and 9 bases at J, with 13 bases between the two ends. Germline-derived CDR1 and CDR2 are MDHEN and SYDVKM. The CDR3 extends over 13 amino acids. In nucleotides, the CDR3 is TGTGCCAGCAGTCTCCGGACAGTGCAAAAACTGTTTTTT. Residues: CASSLRTVQKLFF.